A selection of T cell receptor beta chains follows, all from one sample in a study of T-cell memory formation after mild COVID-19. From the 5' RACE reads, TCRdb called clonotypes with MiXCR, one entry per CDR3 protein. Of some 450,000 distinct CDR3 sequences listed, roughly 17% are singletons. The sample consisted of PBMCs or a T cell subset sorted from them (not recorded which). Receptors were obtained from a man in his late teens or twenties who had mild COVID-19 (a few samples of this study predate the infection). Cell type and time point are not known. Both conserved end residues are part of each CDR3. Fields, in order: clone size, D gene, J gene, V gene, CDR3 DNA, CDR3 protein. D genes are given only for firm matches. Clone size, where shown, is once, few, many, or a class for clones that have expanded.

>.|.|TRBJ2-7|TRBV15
TGTGCCACCAGCTCAGCCCCACAGGGCTACGAGCAGTACTTC
CATSSAPQGYEQYF
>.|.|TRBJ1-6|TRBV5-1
TGCGCCAGCAGCCGTGCGGGGGAGACTTCACCCCTCCACTTT
CASSRAGETSPLHF
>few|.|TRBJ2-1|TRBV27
TGTGCCAGCAGTTTATCGCCCTGGAGCTCCTACAATGAGCAGTTCTTC
CASSLSPWSSYNEQFF
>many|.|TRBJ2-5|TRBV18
TGTGCCAGCTCACCGGACCTCCAAGAGACCCAGTACTTC
CASSPDLQETQYF
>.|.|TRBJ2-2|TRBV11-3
TGTGCCAGCAGCTTAGGAGATTCAAACACCGCGAACACCGGGGAGCTGTTTTTT
CASSLGDSNTANTGELFF
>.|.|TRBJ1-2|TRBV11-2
TGTGCCAGCAGCCCAAGGGTCCGGGGAACCGTCTATGGCTACACCTTC
CASSPRVRGTVYGYTF
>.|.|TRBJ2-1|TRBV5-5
TGTGCCAGTCAGGGGAGCTATTCCTACAATGAGCAGTTCTTC
CASQGSYSYNEQFF
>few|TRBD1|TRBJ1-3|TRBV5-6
TGTGCCAGCAGCTTGGGACAGGGGGCTCCGAACACCATATATTTT
CASSLGQGAPNTIYF
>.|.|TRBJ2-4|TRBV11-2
TGTGCCAGCAGCTTAATGGGTCGGCGGGCAAACATTCAGTACTTC
CASSLMGRRANIQYF
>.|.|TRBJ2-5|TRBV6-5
TGTGCCAGCAGCCACCTGGGGGGCACCCAGTACTTC
CASSHLGGTQYF
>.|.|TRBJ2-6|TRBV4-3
TGCGCCAGCAGCCCTCGGTCAGGCGGCGGGGCCAACGTCCTGACTTTC
CASSPRSGGGANVLTF
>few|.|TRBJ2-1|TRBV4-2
TGTGCCAGCAGCCAAGCCGACACGAGGGGGGGCCGGGGTGAGCAGTTCTTC
CASSQADTRGGRGEQFF
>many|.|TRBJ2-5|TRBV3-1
TGTGCCAGCAGCCTCGGGACACATCAAGAGACCCAGTACTTC
CASSLGTHQETQYF
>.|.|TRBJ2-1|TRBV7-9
TGTGCCAGCAGCTTAGGGGCGGCCAATGAGCAGTTCTTC
CASSLGAANEQFF
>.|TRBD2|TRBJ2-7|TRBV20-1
TGCAGTGTGCCTAGCGGGGGGACAAGCTCCTACGAGCAGTACTTC
CSVPSGGTSSYEQYF
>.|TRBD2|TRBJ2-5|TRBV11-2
TGTGCCAGCAGCCCCGGGACTAGCGGCGGGGAGACCCAGTGCTTC
CASSPGTSGGETQCF
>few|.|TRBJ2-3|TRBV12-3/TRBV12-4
TGTGCCAGCACCAGTCAGGGGTACACAGATACGCAGTATTTT
CASTSQGYTDTQYF
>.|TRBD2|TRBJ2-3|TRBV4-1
TGCGCCAGCAGCCAAGAGGAACTAGCGGGGAACACAGATACGCAGTATTTT
CASSQEELAGNTDTQYF
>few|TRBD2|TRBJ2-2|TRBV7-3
TGTGCCAGCAGCCGTCGGGGGGGTAACCCCAGGTCGAACACCGGGGAGCTGTTTTTT
CASSRRGGNPRSNTGELFF
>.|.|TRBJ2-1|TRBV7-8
TGTGCCAGCAGCGGCCCGGGCTACAATGAGCAGTTCTTC
CASSGPGYNEQFF
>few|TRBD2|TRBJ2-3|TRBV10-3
TGTGCCATCAGTGAGACTGCGGGGGTATCTTATACGCAGTATTTT
CAISETAGVSYTQYF
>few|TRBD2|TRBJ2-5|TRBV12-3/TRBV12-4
TGTGCCAGCAATATAGCGGGGGGGCCTTCAGAGACCCAGTACTTC
CASNIAGGPSETQYF
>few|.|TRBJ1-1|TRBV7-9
TGTGCCAGCAGCCCTGGCCTACTCTATCGTTACACTGAAGCTTTCTTT
CASSPGLLYRYTEAFF
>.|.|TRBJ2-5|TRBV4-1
TGCGCCAGCAGCCTCCTGGGAGGGGGCCAGGAGACCCAGTACTTC
CASSLLGGGQETQYF
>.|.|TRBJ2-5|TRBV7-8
TGTGCCAGCAGCTTACGATCCCGGGAGACCCAGTACTTC
CASSLRSRETQYF
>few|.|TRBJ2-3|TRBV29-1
TGCAGCGCCCGACGTCCGAAGGGGAGCACAGATACGCAGTATTTT
CSARRPKGSTDTQYF
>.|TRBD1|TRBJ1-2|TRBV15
TGTGCCACCAGCGGAGACAGGGCTAACTATGGCTACACCTTC
CATSGDRANYGYTF
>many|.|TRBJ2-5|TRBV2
TGTGCCAGCAGATACTATACCCAGTACTTC
CASRYYTQYF
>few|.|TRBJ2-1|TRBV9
TGTGCCAGCAGCGCGAGCGCCGGGTGGAATGAGCAGTTCTTC
CASSASAGWNEQFF
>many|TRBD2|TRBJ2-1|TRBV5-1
TGCGCCAGCAGCTTGTTGGTAGCGGGATCCTACAATGAGCAGTTCTTC
CASSLLVAGSYNEQFF
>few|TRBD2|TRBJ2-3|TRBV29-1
TGCAGCGTTGACGGGCTAGCGGGGGGGCCGAGTAGCACAGATACGCAGTATTTT
CSVDGLAGGPSSTDTQYF
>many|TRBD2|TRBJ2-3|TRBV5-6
TGTGCCAGCAGCTTGTTGGCTAGCGGGGACACAGATACGCAGTATTTT
CASSLLASGDTDTQYF
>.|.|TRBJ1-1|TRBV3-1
TGTGCCAGCAGCCAAGAAGGGTCTGACACTGAAGCTTTCTTT
CASSQEGSDTEAFF
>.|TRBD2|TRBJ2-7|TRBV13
TGTGCCAGCAGCTCCGCGGGGGGTGGAATCTACGAGCAGTACTTC
CASSSAGGGIYEQYF
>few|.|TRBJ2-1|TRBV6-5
TGTGCCAGCAGTTACTCACGCAGGGAACCCTACAATGAGCAGTTCTTC
CASSYSRREPYNEQFF
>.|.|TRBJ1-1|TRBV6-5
TGTGCCAGCAGTTGGTCAGGGGCGAACACTGAAGCTTTCTTT
CASSWSGANTEAFF
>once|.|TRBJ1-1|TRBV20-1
TGCAGTGCTAGAGATAGTGACCGTGAAGCTTTCTTT
CSARDSDREAFF
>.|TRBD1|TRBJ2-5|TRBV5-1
TGCGCCAGCAGCTGGACAGGGGAGGGAGAGACCCAGTACTTC
CASSWTGEGETQYF
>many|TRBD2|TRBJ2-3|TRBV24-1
TGTGCCACCAGTGCCCGCCGCGGCGGGGGGGATACGCAGTATTTT
CATSARRGGGDTQYF
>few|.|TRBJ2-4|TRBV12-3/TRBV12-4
TGTGCCAGCAGTAAAGAGGGGTCAGCCAAAAACATTCAGTACTTC
CASSKEGSAKNIQYF
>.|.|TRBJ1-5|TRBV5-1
TGCGCCAGCAGCCGTGGTGGGGCAGGCAATCAGCCCCAGCATTTT
CASSRGGAGNQPQHF
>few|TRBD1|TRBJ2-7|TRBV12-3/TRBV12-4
TGTGCCAGCAGTGCCCGGACAGGGGTCCACGAGCAGTACTTC
CASSARTGVHEQYF
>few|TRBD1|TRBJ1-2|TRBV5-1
TGCGCCAGCAGCTTACAGGGGATTGCTGGCTACACCTTC
CASSLQGIAGYTF
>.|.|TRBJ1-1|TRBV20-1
TGCAGTGCTAGAGATATTCAGGGCTCTGAAGCTTTCTTT
CSARDIQGSEAFF
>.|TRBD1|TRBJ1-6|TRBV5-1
TGCGCAAGCAGCGGGGACAGCTATAATTCACCCCTCCACTTT
CASSGDSYNSPLHF
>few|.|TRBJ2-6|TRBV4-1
TGCGCCAGCAGCCAGGGGAATGAGGCCAACGTCCTGACTTTC
CASSQGNEANVLTF
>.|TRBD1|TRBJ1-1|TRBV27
TGTGCCAGCAGTTTATCAGGGGGCCTTAACACTGAAGCTTTCTTT
CASSLSGGLNTEAFF
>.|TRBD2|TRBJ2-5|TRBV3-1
TGTGCCAGCAGCCAACTAGCGGTTCAAGAGACCCAGTACTTC
CASSQLAVQETQYF
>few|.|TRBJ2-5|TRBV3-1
TGTGCCAGCAGCCAAGGCATGGGGGAGTTAGGGTTCGGAGAGACCCAGTACTTC
CASSQGMGELGFGETQYF
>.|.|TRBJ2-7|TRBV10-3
TGTGCCAGCGTCGCGAGGGTGTTCTCCGAGCAGTACTTC
CASVARVFSEQYF
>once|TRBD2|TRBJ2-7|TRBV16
TGTGCCAGCAGCCTGAGGGACTCGGGGGGCTACGAGCAGTACTTC
CASSLRDSGGYEQYF
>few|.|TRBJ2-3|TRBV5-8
TGTGCCAGCAGCTTGTTTTCTTCGCAGTATTTT
CASSLFSSQYF
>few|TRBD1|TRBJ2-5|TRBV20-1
TGCAGTGCTCTGACAGGGGGCGCTGAGACCCAGTACTTC
CSALTGGAETQYF
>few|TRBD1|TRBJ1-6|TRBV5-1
TGCGCCAGCAGCCCCGGGGGACAGGGTTGGTCACCCCTCCACTTT
CASSPGGQGWSPLHF
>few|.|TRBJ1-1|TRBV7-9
TGTGCCAGCAGCTTTGGACCGGGCACTGAAGCTTTCTTT
CASSFGPGTEAFF
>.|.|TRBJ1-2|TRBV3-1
TGTGCCAGCAGCCAAGTCAGCTATGGCTACACCTTC
CASSQVSYGYTF
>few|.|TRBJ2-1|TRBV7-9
TGTGCCAGCAGCTCCCATCGTGACAGTTACAATGAGCAGTTCTTC
CASSSHRDSYNEQFF
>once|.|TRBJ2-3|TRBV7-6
TGTGCAAGCACCAACAGTGGGGGCACAGATACGCAGTATTTT
CASTNSGGTDTQYF
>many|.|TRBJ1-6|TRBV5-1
TGCGCCAGCAGCTTGGATTCCCCAGGAGTCAATAATTCACCCCTCCACTTT
CASSLDSPGVNNSPLHF